This TCR beta chain was documented in a study of blood T cell repertoires in COVID-19. Study background: Donors in the United States, Italy and Spain gave samples during acute or convalescent COVID-19. T cells, B-cell-depleted T cells, or PBMCs provided the cDNA or gDNA that served as material.

The length of the CDR3 is 16 residues. Germline assignment: CDR1 SQVTM and CDR2 ANQGSEA. V dropped 0 bases and J dropped 8 bases, with 22 bases sitting between them. Authors' data handling: Nucleated cell counts were estimated from reference gene primer amplification. Sequenced by immunoSEQ multiplex PCR; TCRdb stores in-frame clones only, minus some. The V and J calls and clone size were taken over from that table, and D and trimming were inferred from the DNA. The sample consists of around 42,000 clones, approximately 80% of them appearing once. Material: peripheral blood. The J gene is TRBJ1-2, the V gene TRBV29-1; no reliable D call. The receptor was derived from a woman in her sixties with acute or convalescent COVID-19. This CDR3 reads CSVEDPGGGRIGGYTF. In DNA, the CDR3 is TGCAGCGTTGAAGATCCCGGAGGCGGCAGAATCGGGGGCTACACCTTC.